The T cell receptor beta chain described here comes from a study of early T cells in non-severe SARS-CoV-2 infection. Study overall: Chains stayed unpaired after sequencing of bulk RNA from unsorted whole blood.

Looked up from germline, CDR1 is SGHVS and CDR2 is FQNEAQ. CDR3 length: 15 amino acids. J gave up 4 bases and V 1 base, and 7 bases lay outside the gene matches. TCRdb itself ran the 5' RACE reads through MiXCR, one entry per CDR3 protein. Found here are roughly 100,000 distinct CDR3 sequences, approximately 12% of them singletons; the top ten hold 4.4%. This clonotype was sampled from an adult who was a healthcare worker with PCR-confirmed SARS-CoV-2 infection or an uninfected control (not recorded which). This specimen consisted of whole blood, obtained at baseline. The chain carries TRBV7-8 and TRBJ2-7, with TRBD2 matching 7 bases. CDR3 sequence (DNA): TGTGCCAGCAGCTTAGTGGTGGGAGGGAGTTACGAGCAGTACTTC. It encodes CASSLVVGGSYEQYF.